Below, one TCR beta chain is given with its context. This sample was taken from a study of blood T cell repertoires in COVID-19. V was clipped by 6 bases and J by 0 bases, with 9 bases between them. Germline values: CDR1 KGHSH, CDR2 LQKENI. CDR3 size: 15 residues. Data came from immunoSEQ multiplex PCR; TCRdb stores just in-frame clones and leaves some out. The data hold more than 150,000 clones, with 65% to 85% observed a single time. This chain links TRBV18 with TRBJ1-6; D is unresolved. This TCR derives from a woman aged 25 to 39 with acute or convalescent COVID-19. Source material: peripheral blood. The DNA of the CDR3 is TGTGCCAGCTCTCCGGGGAGCTCCTATAATTCACCCCTCCACTTT. Its translation is CASSPGSSYNSPLHF.